Presented here are 11 T cell receptor beta chains from one specimen sequenced in a study of cytomegalovirus exposure and HLA in healthy donors. Amplification used 60 Vbeta primers and 13 Jbeta primers. Profiling relied on immunoSEQ multiplex PCR, and the TCRdb table lists in-frame clones only, not all of them. The sample yields 120,000 to 150,000 clones, about 78% seen once. The sequencing input was PBMCs. The receptors originated from a man aged 35 to 55 in good health and CMV-seropositive.

The table lists this clone with a few counts. The chain uses TRBV7-2 and TRBJ1-2, with TRBD1 matching 7 bases. There are 13 residues in the CDR3. The V gene's germline CDR1 is SGHTA and CDR2 FQGNSA. J was trimmed by 7 bases and V by 1 base; bases with no gene match: 3. For the CDR3, the DNA is TGTGCCAGCAGCTTAGACAGGGGAATTGGCTACACCTTC. Its protein product is CASSLDRGIGYTF.

This chain connects TRBV5-4 to TRBJ2-7; TRBD2 is a possible D gene (6 bases). Germline V CDR1 and CDR2: SGHNT, YYREEE (reference sequence). The CDR3 covers 14 residues. V was shortened by 0 bases and J by 3 bases, with 10 bases between the two germline ends. CDR3 coding DNA: TGTGCCAGCAGCTTGGGACTAGGGCTCTACGAGCAGTACTTC. Its protein is CASSLGLGLYEQYF.

V and J are TRBV6-6 and TRBJ1-3; D is possibly TRBD1 (6 bases). CDR1 MNHNY and CDR2 SVGAGI come from the germline V gene (reference sequence). The CDR3 is 13 residues long. V lost 6 bases to trimming and J lost 4 bases, with 10 bases between them. Here the CDR3 reads CASSLRGGNTIYF. CDR3 sequence (DNA): TGTGCCAGCAGCCTCAGGGGAGGAAACACCATATATTTT.

V and J are TRBV5-4 and TRBJ2-7; tentative D call: TRBD2 (5 bases). Deletions cut 0 bases from V and 6 bases from J, with 10 bases between. The CDR3 length is 13 residues. Germline CDR1 reads SGHNT; CDR2 reads YYREEE (reference sequence). The chain's CDR3 is CASSLAGVPEQYF. CDR3 nucleotide sequence: TGTGCCAGCAGCTTGGCCGGGGTGCCCGAGCAGTACTTC.

CDR3: CASSVALDTGELFF. In DNA, the CDR3 is TGTGCCAGTAGTGTCGCTCTAGACACCGGGGAGCTGTTTTTT. V and J are TRBV19 and TRBJ2-2, with unresolved D. The CDR3 consists of 14 residues. Germline lookup yields CDR1 LNHDA and CDR2 SQIVND (reference sequence). Deletions cut 5 bases from V and 3 bases from J, with 10 bases between.

The chain carries TRBV28 and TRBJ1-2, with D unresolved. In germline, CDR1 is MDHEN, CDR2 SYDVKM. V was cut by 3 bases and J by 10 bases, with 15 bases left in between. This CDR3 contains 13 residues. The CDR3 sequence: CASSLVMVSDYTF. CDR3 DNA sequence: TGTGCCAGCAGTTTGGTTATGGTTAGTGACTACACCTTC.

This sequence joins TRBV5-6 and TRBJ2-7; no firm D call. CDR3 length: 13 amino acids. Germline loops: CDR1 SGHDT, CDR2 YYEEEE. The germline V and J ends were trimmed by 2 bases and 0 bases, with 6 bases remaining between them. The CDR3 protein is CASSFYSSYEQYF. Here the CDR3 DNA reads TGTGCCAGCAGCTTTTATAGCTCCTACGAGCAGTACTTC.

This chain links TRBV29-1 with TRBJ2-1; no firm D call. The V gene lost 5 bases and the J gene lost 13 bases, with 6 bases spanning the gap. This CDR3 contains 8 residues. Germline CDR1 is SQVTM and CDR2 is ANQGSEA. Here the CDR3 DNA reads TGCAGCGTTTCGGGTCAGTTCTTC. Translating gives CSVSGQFF.

In its sample, this clone was seen a few times. This chain uses TRBV30 with TRBJ1-2, with D possibly matching TRBD1 (6 bases). Trimming removed 1 base from V and 6 bases from J, with 15 bases in between. This CDR3 comprises 14 residues. Per germline, CDR1 GTSNPN and CDR2 SVGIG (reference sequence). The CDR3 nucleotides read TGTGCCTGGAGTGGTGGGACAATCACGAATGGCTACACCTTC. Translating it yields CAWSGGTITNGYTF.

This rearrangement joins TRBV2 to TRBJ1-2; maybe TRBD1 (5 bases). The germline V and J ends were trimmed by 7 bases and 4 bases, with 16 bases remaining between them. The germline V gene encodes CDR1 SNHLY and CDR2 FYNNEI. There are 14 residues in the CDR3. CDR3 region: CASIRLQVTYGYTF. The CDR3 DNA reads as TGTGCCAGCATACGTTTACAGGTGACCTATGGCTACACCTTC.

This chain connects TRBV6-6 to TRBJ1-1; D is possibly TRBD1 (6 bases). Germline CDR1 reads MNHNY; CDR2 reads SVGAGI (reference sequence). The V gene lost 7 bases and the J gene lost 4 bases, with 22 bases spanning the gap. This CDR3 has 16 amino acids. The CDR3 reads CASTAPRGAILTEAFF. As DNA, the CDR3 is TGTGCCAGCACCGCCCCCCGGGGGGCGATCCTCACTGAAGCTTTCTTT.